This TCR beta chain was observed in a study of spatial heterogeneity in lung cancer. This clonotype occurred many times. Germline CDR1 is MNHEY and CDR2 is SVGEGT. V shed 4 bases and J 6 bases; nucleotides not matched to a gene: 8. This CDR3 contains 15 residues. The time point: sample taken at primary tumor resection. The study sequenced unsorted whole RNA from tumor, nontumor lung or frozen PBMC. Using its own MiXCR run on the 5' RACE reads, TCRdb lists one record per CDR3 protein. The repertoire holds tens of thousands of distinct CDR3 sequences, with about 6.8% as singletons. V usage is TRBV6-2 or TRBV6-3 and J usage is TRBJ2-3; TRBD1 matches 9 bases. This receptor was identified in a female donor with early-stage non-small cell lung cancer. Material: PBMCs, obtained at surgery. CDR3 region: CASSSKTGGGDTQYF. The CDR3 nucleotides are TGTGCCAGCAGTTCCAAGACAGGGGGTGGTGATACGCAGTATTTT.